Listed here are 7 T cell receptor beta chains from one sample, sequenced in a study of beta chain features in type 1 diabetes (dated 2018 in TCRdb). Receptor amplification or capture employed the immunoSEQ multiplex PCR assay. The entire amount of isolated RNA was reverse transcribed using the High Capacity cDNA Reverse Transcription Kit, so the sequenced TCRB transcripts were expressed ones. TCRdb took this table from immuneACCESS and kept in-frame rearrangements with V and J called. Such tables lack part of the clones; where checked against another copy, unresolved V genes explain under half of the gap, and the rest is unexplained. The sample profile shows some 410,000 clones; more than 9.5% of them were found once. The ten biggest clones cover roughly 0.046% of the sample. Sequenced: naive CD4+ T cells from blood. In light of the paper, this sample's cell subset or site label describes: true naive CD4+ T cells. The source is a woman aged 18-29 years in good health.

This clone was counted between two and nine times. The chain links TRBV7-2 to TRBJ2-5, with D possibly TRBD2 on 6 matching bases. Germline V gene data show CDR1 as SGHTA and CDR2 as FQGNSA. The length of the CDR3 is 15 residues. V was trimmed by 3 bases and J by 2 bases, leaving 13 bases between them. CDR3 protein: CASSFPGVRQETQYF. Here the CDR3 DNA reads TGTGCCAGCAGCTTCCCGGGAGTCCGGCAAGAGACCCAGTACTTC.

This clone was seen a few times. The chain employs TRBV4-1 and TRBJ1-1; D remains unclear. There are 17 residues in the CDR3. V was cut by 2 bases and J by 2 bases, with 18 bases left in between. The germline V gene encodes CDR1 MGHRA and CDR2 YSYEKL. The CDR3 nucleotides are TGCGCCAGCAGCCAATTTTCAGTCTCGGCTTCCAACACTGAAGCTTTCTTT. Translating it yields CASSQFSVSASNTEAFF.

A note on this clone: The sample contains more than one DNA sequence encoding this CDR3. This rearrangement joins TRBV5-1 to TRBJ1-1; D unresolved. The V gene lost 1 base and the J gene lost 1 base, with 5 bases spanning the gap. The CDR3 sequence is 13 residues long. Germline CDR1 is SGHRS and CDR2 is YFSETQ. Here the CDR3 reads CASSLTGNTEAFF. Written as DNA, the CDR3 is TGCGCCAGCAGCTTGACCGGGAACACTGAAGCTTTCTTT.

This clone turned up a few times. V usage is TRBV20-1 and J usage is TRBJ2-7, with a tentative D call TRBD1 (5 bases). Per the germline V gene, CDR1 is DFQATT and CDR2 is SNEGSKA (reference sequence). The CDR3 has 11 residues. V lost 3 bases and J lost 6, with 9 bases in between. CDR3 nucleotide sequence: TGCAGTGCTAGCAGGGTGGGCGAGCAGTACTTC. It specifies CSASRVGEQYF.

This clone has more than one count but fewer than ten. The CDR3 sequence is CASSLEDGYGYTF. DNA of the CDR3: TGTGCCAGCAGCTTAGAAGATGGCTATGGCTACACCTTC. The chain combines TRBV7-9 with TRBJ1-2; D not certain. CDR1 is SEHNR and CDR2 is FQNEAQ in the germline V gene (reference sequence). V lost 1 base, J lost 4 bases, and 7 bases lay in between. This CDR3 is 13 amino acids long.

There are a few counts of this clone. The chain recombines TRBV4-2 with TRBJ2-5, with D unresolved. The CDR3 is 13 residues long. Germline CDR1 LGHNA, CDR2 YNFKEQ. The V gene lost 0 bases and the J gene lost 7 bases, with 9 bases spanning the gap. CDR3 DNA sequence: TGTGCCAGCAGCCAAGATATTACCCGGACCCAGTACTTC. Residues: CASSQDITRTQYF.

This clone was detected a few times. This chain links TRBV6-6 with TRBJ2-1; 9 positions match TRBD2. Trimming took 7 bases from V and 4 from J; bases not matched to a gene: 8. The CDR3 totals 15 residues. Per the germline V gene, CDR1 is MNHNY and CDR2 is SVGAGI (reference sequence). The CDR3 protein is CASTGLASLYNEQFF. CDR3 nucleotide sequence: TGTGCCAGCACCGGACTAGCGTCCTTGTACAATGAGCAGTTCTTC.